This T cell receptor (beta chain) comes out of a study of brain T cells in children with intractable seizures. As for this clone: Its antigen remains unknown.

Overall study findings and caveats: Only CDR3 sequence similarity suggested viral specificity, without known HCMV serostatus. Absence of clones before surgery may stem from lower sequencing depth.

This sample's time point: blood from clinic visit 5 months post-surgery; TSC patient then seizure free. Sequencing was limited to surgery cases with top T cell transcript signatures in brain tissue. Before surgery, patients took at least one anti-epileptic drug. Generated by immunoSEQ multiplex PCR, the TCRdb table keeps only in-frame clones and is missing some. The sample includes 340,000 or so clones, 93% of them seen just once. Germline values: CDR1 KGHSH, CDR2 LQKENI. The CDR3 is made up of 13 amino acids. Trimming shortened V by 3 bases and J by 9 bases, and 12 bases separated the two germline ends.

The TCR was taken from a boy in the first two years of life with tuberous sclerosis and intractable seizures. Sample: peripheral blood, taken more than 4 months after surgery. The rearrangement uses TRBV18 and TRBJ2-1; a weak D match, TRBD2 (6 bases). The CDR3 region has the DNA TGTGCCAGCTCACCCCTGACTAGTATTGAGCAGTTCTTC. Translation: CASSPLTSIEQFF.